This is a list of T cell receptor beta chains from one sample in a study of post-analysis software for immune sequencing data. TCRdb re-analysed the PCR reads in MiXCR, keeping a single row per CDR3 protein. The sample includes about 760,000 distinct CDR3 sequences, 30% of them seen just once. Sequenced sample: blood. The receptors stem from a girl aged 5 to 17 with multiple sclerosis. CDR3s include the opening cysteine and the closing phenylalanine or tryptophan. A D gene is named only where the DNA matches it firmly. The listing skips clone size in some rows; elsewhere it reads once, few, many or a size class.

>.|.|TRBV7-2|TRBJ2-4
CASSLRGQNLQYF
TGTGCCAGCAGCTTACGGGGGCAGAACCTTCAGTACTTC
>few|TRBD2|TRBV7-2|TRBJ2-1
CASSLRPGLAGGYYNEQFF
TGTGCCAGCAGCCTACGGCCCGGACTAGCGGGGGGCTATTACAATGAGCAGTTCTTC
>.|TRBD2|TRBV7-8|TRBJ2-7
CASSTRSLAGYEQYF
TGTGCCAGCAGCACCCGTTCACTAGCGGGCTACGAGCAGTACTTC
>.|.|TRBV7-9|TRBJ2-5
CASIEGPRETQYF
TGTGCCAGCATAGAGGGCCCTCGGGAGACCCAGTACTTC
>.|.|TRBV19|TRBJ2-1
CASSPFRGRPSYNEQFF
TGTGCCAGTAGTCCCTTTAGGGGGAGGCCCTCCTACAATGAGCAGTTCTTC
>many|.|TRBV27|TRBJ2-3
CASRRGDTQYF
TGTGCCAGCAGGAGGGGAGATACGCAGTATTTT
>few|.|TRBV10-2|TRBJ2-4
CASSEDRAKNIQYF
TGCGCCAGCAGTGAGGACAGGGCCAAAAACATTCAGTACTTC
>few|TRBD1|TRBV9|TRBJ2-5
CASSVAIQGSGQETQYF
TGTGCCAGCAGCGTAGCGATACAGGGGAGCGGTCAAGAGACCCAGTACTTC
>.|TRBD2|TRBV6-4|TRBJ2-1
CASSDSLAGWDEQFF
TGTGCCAGCAGTGACTCGCTAGCGGGATGGGATGAGCAGTTCTTC
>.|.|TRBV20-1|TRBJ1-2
CSARDMSGGTYGYTF
TGCAGTGCTAGAGATATGAGTGGGGGGACCTATGGCTACACCTTC
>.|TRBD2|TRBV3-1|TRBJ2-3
CASSQAGTSIADTQYF
TGTGCCAGCAGCCAAGCAGGGACTAGCATCGCAGATACGCAGTATTTT
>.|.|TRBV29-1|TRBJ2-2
CSIDAGTPTNTGELFF
TGCAGCATTGACGCCGGGACGCCGACGAACACCGGGGAGCTGTTTTTT
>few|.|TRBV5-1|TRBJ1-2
CASSPIPGNYGYTF
TGCGCCAGCAGCCCAATCCCCGGTAACTATGGCTACACCTTC
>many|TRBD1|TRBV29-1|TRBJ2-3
CSLRGRTTDTQYF
TGCAGTCTCAGGGGGCGTACGACAGATACGCAGTATTTT
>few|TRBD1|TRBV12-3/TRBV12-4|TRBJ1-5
CASSRQQGNQPQHF
TGTGCCAGCAGTCGTCAACAGGGGAATCAGCCCCAGCATTTT
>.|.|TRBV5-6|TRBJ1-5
CASSRVGAGNQPQHF
TGTGCCAGCAGCCGGGTTGGGGCGGGCAATCAGCCCCAGCATTTT
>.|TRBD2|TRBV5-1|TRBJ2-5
CASSFWASGQETQYF
TGCGCCAGCAGCTTTTGGGCTAGCGGTCAAGAGACCCAGTACTTC
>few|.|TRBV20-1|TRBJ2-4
CSASSPDRRVNIQYF
TGCAGTGCTAGTAGCCCTGACAGGCGGGTGAACATTCAGTACTTC
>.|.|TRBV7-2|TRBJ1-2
CASSSPGWDRGYTF
TGTGCCAGCAGCTCACCGGGCTGGGATCGAGGCTACACCTTC
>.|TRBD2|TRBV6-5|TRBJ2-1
CASSYLSGGASNEQFF
TGTGCCAGCAGTTACTTAAGCGGGGGGGCGAGCAATGAGCAGTTCTTC
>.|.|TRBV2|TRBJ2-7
CASRGDPYEQYF
TGTGCCAGCAGGGGGGATCCTTACGAGCAGTACTTC
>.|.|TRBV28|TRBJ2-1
CASSLSSGTPSRDEQFF
TGTGCCAGCAGTCTCAGTTCCGGGACACCTAGTAGGGATGAGCAGTTCTTC
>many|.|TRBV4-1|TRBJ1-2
CASSQEPGYYGYTF
TGCGCCAGCAGCCAAGAGCCGGGGTACTATGGCTACACCTTC
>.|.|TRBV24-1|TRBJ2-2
CATSATIANTGELFF
TGTGCCACCAGTGCCACAATTGCGAACACCGGGGAGCTGTTTTTT
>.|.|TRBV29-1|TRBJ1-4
CSVEDQQGDEKLFF
TGCAGCGTTGAAGATCAACAGGGCGATGAAAAACTGTTTTTT
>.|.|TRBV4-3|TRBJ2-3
CASSQEARNGDTQYF
TGCGCCAGCAGCCAAGAGGCCAGAAATGGGGATACGCAGTATTTT
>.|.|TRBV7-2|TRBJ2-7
CASSPLAGRGEQYF
TGTGCCAGCAGCCCCCTAGCTGGGCGAGGTGAGCAGTACTTC
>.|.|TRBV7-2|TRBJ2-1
CASSLVETKEFF
TGTGCCAGCAGCTTAGTAGAGACGAAGGAGTTCTTC
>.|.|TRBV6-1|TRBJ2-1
CASSESPAYNEQFF
TGTGCCAGCAGTGAAAGTCCAGCTTACAATGAGCAGTTCTTC
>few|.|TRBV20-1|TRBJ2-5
CSADGDQETQYF
TGCAGTGCCGACGGAGACCAAGAGACCCAGTACTTC
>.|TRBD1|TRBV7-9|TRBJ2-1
CASSPLKTGDMEQFF
TGTGCCAGCAGCCCCCTTAAGACAGGGGATATGGAGCAGTTCTTC
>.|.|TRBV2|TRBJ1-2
CASSEAGYYYYGYTF
TGTGCCAGCAGTGAAGCGGGCTATTACTACTATGGCTACACCTTC
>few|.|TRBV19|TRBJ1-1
CASSPRHLNTEAFF
TGTGCCAGTAGTCCCCGACATTTGAACACTGAAGCTTTCTTT
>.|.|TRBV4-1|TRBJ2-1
CASSQDQVGEQFF
TGCGCCAGCAGCCAAGATCAGGTTGGAGAGCAGTTCTTC
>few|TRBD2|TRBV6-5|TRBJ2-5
CASSTRPLGGETQYF
TGTGCCAGCAGCACAAGGCCCCTCGGGGGGGAGACCCAGTACTTC
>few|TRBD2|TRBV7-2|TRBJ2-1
CASSLYGTINNEQFF
TGTGCCAGCAGCTTATATGGGACTATCAACAATGAGCAGTTCTTC
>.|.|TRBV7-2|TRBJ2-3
CASTNGGLRTDTQYF
TGTGCCAGCACCAATGGGGGGCTGCGCACAGATACGCAGTATTTT
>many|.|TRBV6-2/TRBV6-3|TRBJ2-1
CASRLGLSYNEQFF
TGTGCCAGCAGACTGGGACTTTCCTACAATGAGCAGTTCTTC
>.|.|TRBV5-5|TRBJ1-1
CASSLVSGGTPLNTEAFF
TGTGCCAGCAGCTTGGTATCCGGGGGCACGCCCCTGAACACTGAAGCTTTCTTT
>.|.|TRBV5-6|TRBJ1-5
CASTEGGRPMQPQHF
TGTGCCAGCACAGAGGGGGGCCGCCCAATGCAGCCCCAGCATTTT
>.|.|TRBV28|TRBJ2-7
CASRPSGRSYEQYF
TGTGCCAGCAGGCCCTCGGGGCGCTCCTACGAGCAGTACTTC
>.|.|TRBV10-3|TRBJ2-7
CAISDLNQKEGVYEQYF
TGTGCCATCAGTGATCTCAACCAAAAAGAAGGGGTCTACGAGCAGTACTTC
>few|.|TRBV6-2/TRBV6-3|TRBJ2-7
CVSRSVISYEQYF
TGTGTCAGCAGATCAGTGATAAGCTACGAGCAGTACTTC
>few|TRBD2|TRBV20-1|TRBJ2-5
CSPIVGRGAQETQYF
TGCAGTCCCATTGTCGGGCGGGGGGCCCAAGAGACCCAGTACTTC
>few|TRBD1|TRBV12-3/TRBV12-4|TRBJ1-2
CASRRRQGHFNYGYTF
TGTGCCAGCAGACGGAGACAGGGACACTTTAACTATGGCTACACCTTC
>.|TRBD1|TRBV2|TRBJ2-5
CAGDGQDGETQYF
TGTGCCGGGGATGGACAGGACGGCGAGACCCAGTACTTC
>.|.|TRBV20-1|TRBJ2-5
CSARAGSALQETQYF
TGCAGTGCTAGAGCCGGGTCGGCCCTTCAAGAGACCCAGTACTTC
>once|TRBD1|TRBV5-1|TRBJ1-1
CASSWGQGIPEAFF
TGCGCCAGCAGCTGGGGACAGGGAATTCCTGAAGCTTTCTTT
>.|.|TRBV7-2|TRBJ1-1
CASSGADPMNTEAFF
TGTGCCAGCAGCGGGGCAGACCCCATGAACACTGAAGCTTTCTTT
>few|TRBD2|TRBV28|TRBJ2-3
CASSTRTSDWDTQYF
TGTGCCAGCAGTACGAGGACTAGCGATTGGGATACGCAGTATTTT
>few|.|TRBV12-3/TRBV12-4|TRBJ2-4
CASSGDAKNIQYF
TGTGCCAGCAGTGGGGACGCCAAAAACATTCAGTACTTC
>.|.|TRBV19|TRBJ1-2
CASSPPRQRANYGYTF
TGTGCCAGTAGTCCCCCGAGGCAGCGAGCTAACTATGGCTACACCTTC
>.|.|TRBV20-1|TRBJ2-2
CSARDGRRGANTGELFF
TGCAGTGCTAGAGATGGAAGGCGGGGCGCGAACACCGGGGAGCTGTTTTTT
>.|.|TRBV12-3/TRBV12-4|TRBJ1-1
CASSPGPVYTEAFF
TGTGCCAGCAGCCCCGGACCAGTGTACACTGAAGCTTTCTTT
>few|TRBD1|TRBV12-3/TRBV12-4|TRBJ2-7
CASSLRDRMGRYEQYF
TGTGCCAGCAGTTTACGGGACAGGATGGGGAGATACGAGCAGTACTTC
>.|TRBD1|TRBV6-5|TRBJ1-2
CASSYFGQGTYGYTF
TGTGCCAGCAGTTACTTCGGACAGGGGACCTATGGCTACACCTTC
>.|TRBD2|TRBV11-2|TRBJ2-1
CASSLTRTSGSLDEQFF
TGTGCCAGCAGCCTAACAAGGACTAGCGGGAGTTTAGATGAGCAGTTCTTC
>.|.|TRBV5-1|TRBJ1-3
CASSLVTGQGNTIYF
TGCGCCAGCAGCTTGGTCACCGGACAAGGAAACACCATATATTTT